The 28 T cell receptor beta chains reported below all come from one sample, sequenced in a study of OX40 agonist ivuxolimab in advanced cancers. TCRdb keeps only in-frame clones here, not all; method: immunoSEQ multiplex PCR. The table shows tens of thousands of clones, with approximately 90% occurring only once. The material was CD4+ or CD8+ T cells sorted from blood, obtained in a trial of the OX40 agonist ivuxolimab. The receptors stem from an adult with an advanced solid tumor such as melanoma, head and neck, liver or kidney cancer.

V gene TRBV2 combines with J gene TRBJ2-1; 10 bases line up with TRBD2. The CDR3 runs 18 residues. Germline trimming cut 6 bases from V and 1 base from J; bases unmatched to any gene: 12. Germline loops: CDR1 SNHLY, CDR2 FYNNEI. The CDR3 DNA is TGTGCCAGCAGAGGAGCTAGCGGGAGTGATTTGTCCTACAATGAGCAGTTCTTC. Its translation is CASRGASGSDLSYNEQFF.

V and J are TRBV7-2 and TRBJ1-3; D gene unclear. CDR1 and CDR2 (germline): SGHTA, FQGNSA. The germline V and J ends were trimmed by 1 base and 1 base, with 8 bases remaining between them. The CDR3 runs to 15 residues. Here the CDR3 DNA reads TGTGCCAGCAGCTTAGTCGTACAGTCTGGAAACACCATATATTTT. This codes for CASSLVVQSGNTIYF. Based on the CDR3 plus reference TRBV7-2 and TRBJ1-3, the full variable domain is GAGVSQSPSNKVTEKGKDVELRCDPISGHTALYWYRQSLGQGLEFLIYFQGNSAPDKSGLPSDRFSAERTGGSVSTLTIQRTQQEDSAVYLCASSLVVQSGNTIYFGEGSWLTVV.

This sequence joins TRBV27 and TRBJ2-3; perhaps TRBD1 as D (7 bases). There are 17 residues in the CDR3. Deletions cut 4 bases from V and 3 bases from J, with 20 bases between. Germline V CDR1 and CDR2: MNHEY, SMNVEV (reference sequence). DNA for the CDR3: TGTGCCAGCAGTTCCGCTCAGGGGGTAGCGGCGACAGATACGCAGTATTTT. It yields the protein CASSSAQGVAATDTQYF.

The rearrangement joins TRBV15 to TRBJ2-7; D might be TRBD1 (6 bases). CDR1 LNHNV and CDR2 YYDKDF come from the germline V gene (reference sequence). This CDR3 spans 15 amino acids. Deletions cut 1 base from V and 3 bases from J, with 13 bases between. This CDR3 reads CATSRGSGADYEQYF. In DNA, the CDR3 is TGTGCCACCAGCAGAGGGTCAGGGGCGGACTACGAGCAGTACTTC.

V gene TRBV5-1 combines with J gene TRBJ2-5, with D unclear. Germline V gene data show CDR1 as SGHRS and CDR2 as YFSETQ. The CDR3 runs to 13 residues. V lost 1 base and J lost 5, with 9 bases in between. In DNA form, the CDR3 reads TGCGCCAGCAGCTTGTTAGTTAGCGAGACCCAGTACTTC. Its protein product is CASSLLVSETQYF.

V usage is TRBV7-8 and J usage is TRBJ2-3; TRBD1 agrees at 7 bases. The trim removed 5 bases at V and 7 bases at J, leaving 9 bases unmatched. There are 14 residues in the CDR3. Germline loops: CDR1 SGHVS, CDR2 FQNEAQ. The CDR3 loop reads CASSPGQSSNTQYF. The CDR3 region has the DNA TGTGCCAGCAGCCCGGGACAGTCTTCAAATACGCAGTATTTT.

This clone was detected only once. The chain links TRBV6-5 to TRBJ2-7; D unclear. Germline V lookup: CDR1 MNHEY, CDR2 SVGAGI. Trimming removed 2 bases at V and 0 bases at J, with 8 bases between. The CDR3 runs to 14 residues. This CDR3 is CASSYGVGSYEQYF. In nucleotides, the CDR3 is TGTGCCAGCAGTTACGGAGTTGGCTCCTACGAGCAGTACTTC.

This chain links TRBV9 with TRBJ2-2; 16 nucleotides match TRBD2. This CDR3 region has 20 residues. The ends lost 3 bases at V and 2 bases at J; junction bases unmatched: 10. Germline CDR1 SGDLS, CDR2 YYNGEE. The CDR3 reads CASSGPPGTSGRANTGELFF. The DNA for the CDR3 is TGTGCCAGCAGCGGACCTCCCGGGACTAGCGGGAGGGCCAACACCGGGGAGCTGTTTTTT. The full variable domain, in which reference TRBV9 and TRBJ2-2 provide the parts outside the CDR3, is DSGVTQTPKHLITATGQRVTLRCSPRSGDLSVYWYQQSLDQGLQFLIQYYNGEERAKGNILERFSAQQFPDLHSELNLSSLELGDSALYFCASSGPPGTSGRANTGELFFGEGSRLTVL.

This chain links TRBV5-5 with TRBJ1-1; D might be TRBD1 (5 bases). The CDR3 is made up of 13 amino acids. CDR1 and CDR2 from the germline V gene are SGHKS and YYEKEE (reference sequence). V was cut by 0 bases and J by 5 bases, with 8 bases left in between. The CDR3: CASSLGGETEAFF. CDR3 DNA sequence: TGTGCCAGCAGCTTGGGAGGGGAGACTGAAGCTTTCTTT.

This rearrangement joins TRBV11-3 to TRBJ2-7; possibly TRBD2 for D (5 bases). V gave up 5 bases and J gave up 2 bases, with 16 bases separating them. Germline CDR1 is SGHNT and CDR2 is YENEEA. The CDR3 sequence is 15 residues long. The CDR3 nucleotides read TGTGCCAGCAGCCTCTTAAGGGAGAGTGCCTACGAGCAGTACTTC. Translation: CASSLLRESAYEQYF. Based on the CDR3 plus reference TRBV11-3 and TRBJ2-7, the full variable domain is EAGVVQSPRYKIIEKKQPVAFWCNPISGHNTLYWYLQNLGQGPELLIRYENEEAVDDSQLPKDRFSAERLKGVDSTLKIQPAELGDSAVYLCASSLLRESAYEQYFGPGTRLTVT.

This clone was counted once. This sequence joins TRBV7-2 and TRBJ2-5; unclear D gene. This CDR3 contains 13 residues. Germline V gives CDR1 SGHTA, CDR2 FQGNSA. V was cut by 6 bases and J by 3 bases, with 11 bases left in between. CDR3 in amino acids: CASRFRLEETQYF. CDR3 DNA sequence: TGTGCCAGCAGGTTTCGGCTGGAAGAGACCCAGTACTTC.

J is TRBJ1-5 and V is TRBV6-1; D is unresolved. The CDR3 consists of 16 residues. The V end lost 4 bases, the J end lost 1 base, and 14 bases lay between the germline ends. Germline CDR1 reads MNHNS; CDR2 reads SASEGT. The CDR3 region has the DNA TGTGCCAGCAGTGGTCCACCGCGGAGGAGCAATCAGCCCCAGCATTTT. As protein: CASSGPPRRSNQPQHF.

This clone has only a few counts. The CDR3 sequence is CASSTLAPSTDTQYF. As DNA, the CDR3 is TGTGCCAGCAGTACCCTAGCGCCCAGCACAGATACGCAGTATTTT. The V and J genes are TRBV6-5 and TRBJ2-3, with D tentatively TRBD2 (6 bases). The germline V gene has CDR1 MNHEY and CDR2 SVGAGI. Trimming shortened V by 5 bases and J by 0 bases, and 12 bases separated the two germline ends. CDR3 length: 15 amino acids.

The V call is TRBV5-8, the J call TRBJ1-5; no firm D call. Trimming left V 0 bases short and J 6 bases short, with 16 bases between. Germline V gene data show CDR1 as SGHTS and CDR2 as YDEGEE. There are 16 residues in the CDR3. CDR3 residues: CASSLGTDSRGQPQHF. CDR3 bases: TGTGCCAGCAGCTTGGGGACGGACTCCCGAGGTCAGCCCCAGCATTTT.

The chain recombines TRBV7-9 with TRBJ1-2; TRBD1 matches at 7 bases. Germline V CDR1 and CDR2: SEHNR, FQNEAQ (reference sequence). The CDR3 spans 15 residues. After removal of 2 bases from V and 5 bases from J, the junction contained 8 bases not matched to a gene. CDR3 loop: CASSLQTGNSYGYTF. CDR3 DNA: TGTGCCAGCAGCTTACAGACAGGGAATTCGTATGGCTACACCTTC.

V usage is TRBV5-3 and J usage is TRBJ1-1; 7 bases agree with TRBD1. TRBV5-3 is an open reading frame, and its role is uncertain. V was pared by 0 bases and J by 4 bases, with 9 bases of the junction left unmatched. The CDR3 is made up of 16 amino acids. CDR3 coding DNA: TGTGCCAGAAGCTTGGGAAGTCGACAGGGCTGCACTGAAGCTTTCTTT. Its translation is CARSLGSRQGCTEAFF.

V usage is TRBV10-3 and J usage is TRBJ2-3; D uncertain. CDR3 size: 14 residues. Trimming cost V 10 bases and J 2 bases, with 16 bases left between them. Germline V gene sequence: CDR1 ENHRY, CDR2 SYGVKD. CDR3 residues: CATKSRPDTDTQYF. The CDR3, as DNA: TGTGCCACCAAGTCGCGACCCGACACAGATACGCAGTATTTT.

The chain carries TRBV5-5 and TRBJ2-1, with 8 bases matching TRBD2. With V trimmed by 2 bases and J by 13 bases, 14 bases remained unmatched. Per the germline V gene, CDR1 is SGHKS and CDR2 is YYEKEE (reference sequence). CDR3 length equals 15 residues. CDR3 coding DNA: TGTGCCAGCAGCTTAAATATAGCGGGGCAAATTTTTCAGTTCTTC. This encodes CASSLNIAGQIFQFF.

This clone was seen only once. The rearrangement uses TRBV7-2 and TRBJ2-7; D unresolved. The V end was cut by 5 bases, the J end by 0 bases, with 14 bases between. Germline CDR1 is SGHTA and CDR2 is FQGNSA. This CDR3 contains 15 residues. In nucleotides, the CDR3 is TGTGCCAGCAGCCCTAACGCAGGACGCTCCTACGAGCAGTACTTC. Its protein product is CASSPNAGRSYEQYF.

The chain links TRBV28 to TRBJ2-6; 10 bases align to TRBD1. With V trimmed by 9 bases and J by 1 base, 9 bases remained unmatched. This CDR3 spans 17 amino acids. In germline, CDR1 is MDHEN, CDR2 SYDVKM. The CDR3 here is CASYPGQGKSGANVLTF. DNA of the CDR3: TGTGCCAGTTATCCGGGACAGGGGAAATCTGGGGCCAACGTCCTGACTTTC.

The chain carries TRBV5-4 and TRBJ2-1; 9 bases are a match to TRBD1. The length of the CDR3 is 15 residues. The J segment lost 4 bases and the V segment lost 4 bases, leaving 6 bases of the junction unmatched. From germline, CDR1 is SGHNT and CDR2 YYREEE (reference sequence). CDR3 region: CASSGGQGNYNEQFF. The DNA for the CDR3 is TGTGCCAGCAGCGGGGGACAGGGTAATTACAATGAGCAGTTCTTC.

The chain employs TRBV19 and TRBJ2-2; D possibly corresponds to TRBD1 (5 bases). The ends were cut back, 5 bases at V and 8 bases at J, with 15 bases in the middle. The germline CDR1 and CDR2 sequences are LNHDA and SQIVND (reference sequence). This CDR3 region has 14 residues. Written as DNA, the CDR3 is TGTGCCAGTAGTTCCGCAGGGTCCGTTGGGGAGCTGTTTTTT. Encoded protein: CASSSAGSVGELFF.

This clone occurred once. The chain couples TRBV27 to TRBJ1-1, with D possibly TRBD1 on 5 matching bases. CDR1 MNHEY and CDR2 SMNVEV come from the germline V gene (reference sequence). This CDR3 region has 15 residues. V was clipped by 5 bases and J by 3 bases, with 16 bases between them. CDR3 DNA: TGTGCCAGCAGTCCGGGGGGGAGGCGAGACACTGAAGCTTTCTTT. Translating gives CASSPGGRRDTEAFF.

This clone turned up a few times. This sequence joins TRBV5-6 and TRBJ2-1; 11 nucleotides align to TRBD2. V lost 4 bases and J lost 0; bases outside the gene matches: 9. CDR3 length: 18 residues. The germline gives CDR1 SGHDT, CDR2 YYEEEE. The CDR3 sequence is CASSQPGLAESSYNEQFF. As DNA, the CDR3 is TGTGCCAGCAGCCAACCGGGACTAGCGGAGAGCTCCTACAATGAGCAGTTCTTC.

The chain joins TRBV7-2 to TRBJ2-2; 13 nucleotides agree with TRBD2. There are 15 residues in the CDR3. V shed 5 bases, J shed 6 bases, and the junction held 3 bases outside the gene matches. CDR1 and CDR2 (germline): SGHTA, FQGNSA. The CDR3 DNA follows: TGTGCCAGCAGCCGCGGACTAGCGGGAGCCGGGGAGCTGTTTTTT. It translates to CASSRGLAGAGELFF.

The rearrangement uses TRBV7-2 and TRBJ1-5; 9 bases align to TRBD1. The germline V gene encodes CDR1 SGHTA and CDR2 FQGNSA. The CDR3 has 16 residues. V dropped 0 bases and J dropped 3; count of bases not matched to a gene: 3. The CDR3 loop is CASSLAGQGNNQPQHF. Written as DNA, the CDR3 is TGTGCCAGCAGCTTAGCCGGACAGGGGAACAATCAGCCCCAGCATTTT.

The chain carries TRBV28 and TRBJ2-1, with 7 nucleotides matching TRBD1. Germline V gives CDR1 MDHEN, CDR2 SYDVKM. CDR3 length: 17 residues. The V segment lost 6 bases and the J segment 5 bases; nucleotides outside the gene matches: 16. DNA of the CDR3: TGTGCCAGCAGCCTCCCATATCGGGCAGGGGGTCACAATGAGCAGTTCTTC. This translates into CASSLPYRAGGHNEQFF.

V usage is TRBV5-4 and J usage is TRBJ2-5, with 12 bases identical to TRBD2. The J segment lost 5 bases and the V segment lost 3 bases, leaving 8 bases of the junction unmatched. Germline values: CDR1 SGHNT, CDR2 YYREEE (reference sequence). CDR3 length: 16 amino acids. The CDR3 protein is CASSSPGLAGMETQYF. In DNA, the CDR3 is TGTGCCAGCAGCTCCCCCGGACTAGCGGGAATGGAGACCCAGTACTTC.